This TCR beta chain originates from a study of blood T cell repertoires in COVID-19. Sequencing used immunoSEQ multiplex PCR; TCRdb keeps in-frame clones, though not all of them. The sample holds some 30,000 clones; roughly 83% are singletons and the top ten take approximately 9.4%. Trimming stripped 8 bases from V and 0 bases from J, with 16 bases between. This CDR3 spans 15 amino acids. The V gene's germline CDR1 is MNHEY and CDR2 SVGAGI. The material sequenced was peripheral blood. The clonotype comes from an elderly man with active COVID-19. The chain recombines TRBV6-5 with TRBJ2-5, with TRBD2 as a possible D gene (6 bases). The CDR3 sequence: CASLYGTSHQETQYF. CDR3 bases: TGTGCCAGCCTATACGGGACTTCCCACCAAGAGACCCAGTACTTC.